This entry is about one T cell receptor beta chain. This sample is part of a study of OX40 agonist ivuxolimab in advanced cancers. At the level of the study: Ivuxolimab, an agonistic anti-OX40 (CD134) antibody, was given to patients. The dose-escalation cohort had hepatocellular carcinoma, melanoma, renal cell or head and neck cancer.

Sequenced by immunoSEQ multiplex PCR; TCRdb stores in-frame clones only, minus some. The table records more than 35,000 clones, approximately 80% of them present only once. This sequence originates from an adult with an advanced solid tumor such as melanoma, head and neck, liver or kidney cancer. The starting material was CD4+ or CD8+ T cells sorted from blood, obtained in a trial of the OX40 agonist ivuxolimab.

CDR3 sequence reads: CASSRQATNEKLFF. CDR3 coding DNA: TGCGCCAGCAGCCGACAGGCAACTAATGAAAAACTGTTTTTT. The chain combines TRBV4-1 with TRBJ1-4; TRBD1 is a possible D gene (6 bases). Trimming shortened V by 4 bases and J by 0 bases, and 6 bases separated the two germline ends. The CDR3 is 14 residues long. Germline-derived CDR1 and CDR2 are MGHRA and YSYEKL.